This T cell receptor (beta chain) stems from a study of cytomegalovirus exposure and HLA in healthy donors. Study-wide context: Tens of millions of unique TCR sequences came from HLA-typed donors in an early release. Study outcomes and limitations: It was likely that a cluster of highly shared sequence variants was a sequencing artifact. An analysis was carried out later, and it reportedly showed fewer N-insertions in an Asian-associated ancestry cluster than the approximately 610-donor mean. Clonal expansion, a later analysis showed, was greater in HLA-associated TCR beta chains than in equally common others.

Both 60 Vbeta primers and 13 Jbeta primers went into the PCR. TCRdb's copy holds only in-frame clones and misses some; the assay was immunoSEQ multiplex PCR. The data show approximately 100,000 clones, more than 65% seen once. In regard to this clone: What it binds is unknown.

This receptor was obtained from a woman aged 50 to 60 in good health and CMV-seropositive. Sequenced sample: PBMCs.

The CDR3 region is CASSGDSYEQYF. CDR3 in DNA: TGTGCCAGCAGCGGGGACAGCTACGAGCAGTACTTC. This chain links TRBV14 with TRBJ2-7; TRBD1 aligns across 7 bases. The germline V gene has CDR1 SGHDN and CDR2 FVKESK. Trimming at V came to 5 bases and at J to 3 bases, leaving 1 base not matched to a gene. CDR3 length: 12 residues. The variable domain in full, completed from reference TRBV14 and TRBJ2-7, reads EAGVTQFPSHSVIEKGQTVTLRCDPISGHDNLYWYRRVMGKEIKFLLHFVKESKQDESGMPNNRFLAERTGGTYSTLKVQPAELEDSGVYFCASSGDSYEQYFGPGTRLTVT.